This entry describes one T cell receptor (beta chain). As yet, its antigen is unknown. This specimen includes other DNA sequences encoding the same CDR3. The source of the sample is a study of cytomegalovirus exposure and HLA in healthy donors. The assay was immunoSEQ multiplex PCR, and TCRdb's table has in-frame clones only and misses some. The data show about 150,000 clones, with over 90% seen just once and 1.5% to 2% held by the top ten. General study findings and limits: Cytomegalovirus-associated status was assigned to some 180 TCR beta chains. Most TCRs appeared rarely, but some public TCRs recurred in many donors. That first-cohort TCR clusters tended to co-occur in the roughly 130 validation repertoires was found in a later analysis.

The donors formed part of the approximately 120-subject validation cohort, distinct from the approximately 630-subject first cohort. Germline-derived CDR1 and CDR2 are SGHAT and FQNNGV. The CDR3 covers 13 residues. The germline V and J ends were trimmed by 1 base and 2 bases, with 6 bases remaining between them. Sequencing was done on a sample of PBMCs. The sequence came from a man aged 18 to 30 in good health and CMV-seropositive. The chain has TRBV11-2 and TRBJ2-7; D not resolved. The CDR3 coding sequence is TGTGCCAGCAGCTTAGGTCAAACCTACGAGCAGTACTTC. Translated, it gives CASSLGQTYEQYF.